These 6 T cell receptor beta chains came from one sample sequenced in a study of cytomegalovirus exposure and HLA in healthy donors. PCR was performed using 60 Vbeta and 13 Jbeta primers. This table comes from immunoSEQ multiplex PCR, and its TCRdb copy is limited to in-frame clones, with some not included. The sample records tens of thousands of clones, about four fifths being singletons. Sequencing was performed on PBMCs. The receptors originated from a male donor in good health and CMV-seropositive.

J is TRBJ2-6 and V is TRBV11-2; weak D call: TRBD1 (5 bases). V lost 5 bases, J lost 0 bases, and 8 bases lay in between. The CDR3 has 15 amino acids. Germline assignment: CDR1 SGHAT and CDR2 FQNNGV. In DNA form, the CDR3 reads TGTGCCAGCAGCCCCCAGGGCTCTGGGGCCAACGTCCTGACTTTC. Its translation is CASSPQGSGANVLTF. The entire variable domain, with the rest obtained from reference TRBV11-2 and TRBJ2-6, is as follows: EAGVAQSPRYKIIEKRQSVAFWCNPISGHATLYWYQQILGQGPKLLIQFQNNGVVDDSQLPKDRFSAERLKGVDSTLKIQPAKLEDSAVYLCASSPQGSGANVLTFGAGSRLTVL.

The rearrangement joins TRBV4-3 to TRBJ2-5; 13 nucleotides align to TRBD2. Germline V gives CDR1 LGHNA, CDR2 YSLEER. With V trimmed by 0 bases and J by 9 bases, 4 bases remained unmatched. The length of the CDR3 is 15 residues. The CDR3 nucleotides read TGCGCCAGCAGCCAAGAACTAGCGGGGGGGCCGGCCCAGTACTTC. Residues: CASSQELAGGPAQYF.

For the CDR3, the DNA is TGCGCCAGCAGCTTCTCCAACAGGGGGGGGATGGCTTTCTTT. This translates into CASSFSNRGGMAFF. This chain connects TRBV5-1 to TRBJ1-1; 8 bases line up with TRBD1. The CDR3 contains 14 residues. Trimming cost V 2 bases and J 11 bases; bases outside gene matches: 11. Germline CDR1 is SGHRS and CDR2 is YFSETQ.

The V and J genes are TRBV9 and TRBJ2-4; 7 nucleotides align to TRBD1. The CDR3 loop spans 14 amino acids. Trimming at V came to 4 bases and at J to 5 bases, leaving 6 bases not matched to a gene. Germline CDR1 reads SGDLS; CDR2 reads YYNGEE. CDR3 protein: CASSPRQGQNIQYF. As DNA, the CDR3 is TGTGCCAGCAGCCCCCGACAGGGACAAAACATTCAGTACTTC.

This chain joins TRBV6-1 and TRBJ1-4, with D possibly TRBD1 on 5 matching bases. V was cut by 6 bases and J by 2 bases, with 10 bases left in between. The CDR3 loop spans 14 amino acids. Germline CDR1 and CDR2: MNHNS and SASEGT. CDR3 amino acids: CASSSGGTNEKLFF. DNA for the CDR3: TGTGCCAGCAGCTCGGGGGGGACTAATGAAAAACTGTTTTTT.

The rearrangement uses TRBV29-1 and TRBJ2-7; 12 positions match TRBD1. The CDR3 runs 13 residues. Losses at the gene ends were 6 bases for V and 3 bases for J; bases not matched to a gene: 3. In germline, CDR1 is SQVTM, CDR2 ANQGSEA. The CDR3 coding sequence is TGCAGCGTCGGGACAGGGGGCTTCTACGAGCAGTACTTC. Amino acids: CSVGTGGFYEQYF.